Each of the 4 T cell receptor beta chains below was sequenced from the same sample in a study of radiation and T cells in renal cell carcinoma. As for time point: blood 4 weeks post-SBRT, at nephrectomy. The treatment is: 15 Gy SBRT to primary tumor, nephrectomy 4 weeks later. Data came from immunoSEQ multiplex PCR; TCRdb stores just in-frame clones and leaves some out. The sample has 150,000 to 200,000 clones; 88% are singletons. The sequences come from blood, collected from a patient whose treatment included radiotherapy and nephrectomy. The receptor source for this set is a woman aged 50 to 60 with renal cell carcinoma.

The sample holds a few counts of this clone. V gene TRBV30 combines with J gene TRBJ1-1; D not resolved. Between the trimmed V and J ends, which lost 2 bases and 0 bases, there was a span of 4 bases. This CDR3 has 12 amino acids. Germline CDR1 reads GTSNPN; CDR2 reads SVGIG (reference sequence). CDR3 sequence (DNA): TGTGCCTGGAGTAGAATGAACACTGAAGCTTTCTTT. Its translation is CAWSRMNTEAFF.

Regarding this clone: This specimen includes other DNA sequences encoding the same CDR3. The chain couples TRBV9 to TRBJ2-1; 10 nucleotides agree with TRBD2. CDR1 is SGDLS, CDR2 YYNGEE, per germline. This CDR3 is built from 13 residues. V was clipped by 3 bases and J by 9 bases; unmatched bases: 3. The CDR3 nucleotides are TGTGCCAGCAGCGAAGCGGGGGGGGTTGAGCAGTTCTTC. It codes for CASSEAGGVEQFF.

The CDR3 loop reads CASSVGLAGDNEQFF. DNA for the CDR3: TGTGCCAGCAGCGTAGGTTTAGCGGGGGACAATGAGCAGTTCTTC. The chain carries TRBV9 and TRBJ2-1; 9 positions agree with TRBD2. Per the germline V gene, CDR1 is SGDLS and CDR2 is YYNGEE. V shed 0 bases, J shed 5 bases, and the junction held 3 bases outside the gene matches. The CDR3 consists of 15 residues.

The chain joins TRBV4-3 to TRBJ1-6; 10 bases are a match to TRBD1. From germline, CDR1 is LGHNA and CDR2 YSLEER. The CDR3 has 16 residues. V trimming: 6 bases; J trimming: 6 bases; junction bases outside the gene matches: 8. As DNA, the CDR3 is TGCGCCAGCAGACTAGGGACAGGGGAGTTTAATTCACCCCTCCACTTT. Translated: CASRLGTGEFNSPLHF.